This TCR beta chain was sequenced in a study of regulatory T cells in long-lasting Graves disease. Trimming removed 7 bases from V and 5 bases from J; junction bases left unmatched: 7. The length of the CDR3 is 14 residues. In germline, CDR1 is SGHDN, CDR2 FVKESK. Both iRepertoire HTBI primers and Arm-PCR of CDR3 regions were used to build the TCR beta libraries. In TCRdb, the multiplex PCR reads were re-called with MiXCR into one record per CDR3 protein. The sample lists 400,000 to 500,000 distinct CDR3 sequences; over 15% were seen once. Time point described: newly diagnosed GD, antithyroid drugs for less than 3 months. Scientists built the TCR library using RNA that was extracted from PBMCs. This clonotype was picked up a small number of times. These data were also filed under a second study, of T cells in Graves' hyperthyroidism and ophthalmopathy.

This TCR derives from a woman aged 25 to 39 with Graves disease. This sample comprised peripheral blood mononuclear cells (PBMCs), obtained at new diagnosis, from a patient treated with antithyroid drugs. The genes are TRBV14 and TRBJ1-4, with 7 bases lining up with TRBD1. In DNA, the CDR3 is TGTGCCAGCACCCTCGGGACAGCGAATGAAAAACTGTTTTTT. It yields the protein CASTLGTANEKLFF.